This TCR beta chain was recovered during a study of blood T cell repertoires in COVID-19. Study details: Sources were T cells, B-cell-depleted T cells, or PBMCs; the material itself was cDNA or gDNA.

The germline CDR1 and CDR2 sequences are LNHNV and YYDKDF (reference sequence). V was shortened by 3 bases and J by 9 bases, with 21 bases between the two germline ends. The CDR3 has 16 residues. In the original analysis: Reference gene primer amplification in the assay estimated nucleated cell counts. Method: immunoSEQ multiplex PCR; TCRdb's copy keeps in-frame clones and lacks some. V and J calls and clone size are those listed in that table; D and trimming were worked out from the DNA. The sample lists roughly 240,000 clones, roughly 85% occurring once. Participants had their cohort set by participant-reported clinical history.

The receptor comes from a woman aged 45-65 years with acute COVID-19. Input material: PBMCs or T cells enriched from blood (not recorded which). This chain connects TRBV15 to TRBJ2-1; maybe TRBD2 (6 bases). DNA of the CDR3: TGTGCCACCAGCAGGGACTACCCCGGGCCTGTAAGTGAGCAGTTCTTC. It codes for CATSRDYPGPVSEQFF.